These 22 T cell receptor beta chains came from one sample sequenced in a study of long-term antiretroviral therapy in people with HIV. Investigators performed immunoSEQ version v3.0 at survey level. The table came from immunoSEQ multiplex PCR; TCRdb's copy has only in-frame clones and leaves some out. The table includes over 20,000 clones, 70% to 90% detected once. The source was unsorted PBMCs, collected 0.6 years after starting antiretroviral therapy. These receptor sequences come from a man aged 55-75 years with HIV.

The chain employs TRBV10-1 and TRBJ2-3; no firm D call. Deletions cut 3 bases from V and 0 bases from J, with 7 bases between. In germline, CDR1 is WNHNN, CDR2 SYGVQD (reference sequence). This CDR3 is 14 amino acids long. The CDR3 DNA follows: TGCGCCAGCAGTGACGGTAGTAGCACAGATACGCAGTATTTT. Its protein product is CASSDGSSTDTQYF.

V and J are TRBV18 and TRBJ2-3, with 9 bases matching TRBD1. Trimming removed 6 bases from V and 2 bases from J; junction bases left unmatched: 12. This CDR3 comprises 17 residues. CDR1 KGHSH and CDR2 LQKENI come from the germline V gene. The CDR3 loop reads CASSLNAGTGITDTQYF. DNA for the CDR3: TGTGCCAGCTCCCTCAACGCCGGGACAGGGATCACAGATACGCAGTATTTT.

The chain employs TRBV6-5 and TRBJ2-7, with 8 bases identical to TRBD2. The J segment lost 3 bases and the V segment lost 6 bases, leaving 4 bases of the junction unmatched. The CDR3 is made up of 13 amino acids. CDR1 and CDR2 (germline): MNHEY, SVGAGI. CDR3: CASRPRGVYEQYF. The CDR3, as DNA: TGTGCCAGCAGGCCGCGGGGGGTCTACGAGCAGTACTTC.

The chain joins TRBV28 to TRBJ1-2; no definite D call. This CDR3 is built from 13 residues. The V and J ends lost 8 bases and 4 bases respectively, with 14 bases between them. Germline assignment: CDR1 MDHEN and CDR2 SYDVKM. This chain's CDR3 is CASVEGGLYGYTF. The CDR3 region has the DNA TGTGCCAGCGTAGAGGGAGGTCTCTATGGCTACACCTTC.

The chain employs TRBV2 and TRBJ2-1, with D perhaps matching TRBD2 (6 bases). Germline V gene lookup returns CDR1 SNHLY and CDR2 FYNNEI. V gave up 4 bases and J gave up 2 bases, with 21 bases separating them. The CDR3 has 18 residues. CDR3 bases: TGTGCCAGCAGTGCCCCGCGCTCCAGCGGGTTGGCCTACAATGAGCAGTTCTTC. Its protein is CASSAPRSSGLAYNEQFF.

This rearrangement joins TRBV28 to TRBJ2-1; possible D gene TRBD1, 5 bases. The germline gives CDR1 MDHEN, CDR2 SYDVKM. The CDR3 length is 14 residues. With 6 bases removed from V and 3 bases from J, the gap between germline ends came to 12 bases. CDR3 protein: CASRFRQIYNEQFF. The CDR3 nucleotides are TGTGCCAGCAGATTTCGACAGATCTACAATGAGCAGTTCTTC.

The V call is TRBV7-2, the J call TRBJ1-1; 7 nucleotides align to TRBD1. The length of the CDR3 is 15 residues. Trimming took 5 bases from V and 3 from J; bases not matched to a gene: 9. Germline CDR1 and CDR2: SGHTA and FQGNSA. CDR3 sequence reads: CASSENRQGYTEAFF. The CDR3 DNA is TGTGCCAGCAGCGAGAATCGACAGGGCTACACTGAAGCTTTCTTT.

The chain links TRBV11-3 to TRBJ2-3, with D possibly being TRBD2 (6 bases). V was clipped by 4 bases and J by 8 bases, with 19 bases between them. The CDR3 has 15 residues. Germline CDR1 and CDR2: SGHNT and YENEEA. Here the CDR3 reads CASSSGTSVSPTQYF. The CDR3 DNA reads TGTGCCAGCAGCTCGGGGACTTCGGTCTCCCCTACGCAGTATTTT.

The chain carries TRBV11-2 and TRBJ2-7, with D perhaps given as TRBD1 or TRBD2 (5 bases each). Germline V gives CDR1 SGHAT, CDR2 FQNNGV. The V and J ends lost 5 bases and 5 bases respectively, with 19 bases between them. The CDR3 is 15 amino acids. The DNA for the CDR3 is TGTGCCAGCAGCGTCTCCGATGGGGGTGGCCACGAGCAGTACTTC. It codes for CASSVSDGGGHEQYF.

The chain uses TRBV4-2 and TRBJ2-3, with 7 bases that match TRBD2. The J segment lost 0 bases and the V segment lost 1 base, leaving 16 bases of the junction unmatched. Germline lookup yields CDR1 LGHNA and CDR2 YNFKEQ. This CDR3 spans 20 amino acids. The CDR3 DNA follows: TGTGCCAGCAGCCAAGGGGCCGGGGCTAGCGGAACTTACAGCACAGATACGCAGTATTTT. It yields the protein CASSQGAGASGTYSTDTQYF.

The J gene is TRBJ2-7, the V gene TRBV2; 10 bases line up with TRBD1. V gave up 4 bases and J gave up 6 bases; unmatched junction bases: 6. The CDR3 loop spans 14 amino acids. Germline assignment: CDR1 SNHLY and CDR2 FYNNEI. The CDR3 spells CASSGQGAPTEQYF. In DNA, the CDR3 is TGTGCCAGCAGTGGACAGGGGGCCCCGACCGAGCAGTACTTC.

The chain uses TRBV5-1 and TRBJ2-5, with D perhaps matching TRBD1 or TRBD2 (6 bases each). Per the germline V gene, CDR1 is SGHRS and CDR2 is YFSETQ. Trimming removed 2 bases at V and 4 bases at J, with 9 bases between. The CDR3 length is 13 residues. CDR3 nucleotides: TGCGCCAGCAGCTTAGGGGGAGGAGAGACCCAGTACTTC. Translation: CASSLGGGETQYF.

The chain is built from TRBV6-1 and TRBJ1-1; D might be TRBD1 (6 bases). The germline V gene encodes CDR1 MNHNS and CDR2 SASEGT. The CDR3 runs 15 residues. V was shortened by 3 bases and J by 6 bases, with 17 bases between the two germline ends. CDR3 in DNA: TGTGCCAGCAGTGACCGAAAAAACAGGGTCTCTGAAGCTTTCTTT. It specifies CASSDRKNRVSEAFF.

This clone showed up just a few times. The CDR3 sequence: CAISATGAWDEQYF. The CDR3 nucleotides read TGTGCCATCAGTGCTACAGGGGCCTGGGACGAGCAGTACTTC. The genes are TRBV10-3 and TRBJ2-7; 7 nucleotides align to TRBD1. CDR1 and CDR2 (germline): ENHRY, SYGVKD. The CDR3 sequence is 14 residues long. Trimming at V came to 4 bases and at J to 5 bases, leaving 8 bases not matched to a gene.

The chain has TRBV6-5 and TRBJ2-5; D perhaps matches TRBD2 (5 bases). The end of the DNA aligns better with TRBJ2-7, so the J call may be wrong. Germline values: CDR1 MNHEY, CDR2 SVGAGI. The length of the CDR3 is 14 residues. The CDR3 here is CASSYSSRLYEQYF. The DNA for the CDR3 is TGTGCCAGCAGTTACTCGTCCAGACTATACGAGCAGTACTTC.

This clone was observed a few times. The J gene is TRBJ2-7, the V gene TRBV5-1; D is perhaps TRBD1 (5 bases). V gave up 4 bases and J gave up 6 bases, with 11 bases separating them. This CDR3 contains 12 residues. The V gene's germline CDR1 is SGHRS and CDR2 YFSETQ. As DNA, the CDR3 is TGCGCCAGCAGCCCTGACAGTGGCGAGCAGTACTTC. Its translation: CASSPDSGEQYF.

The V and J genes are TRBV11-2 and TRBJ1-4; TRBD1 might be the D (6 bases). Germline V gene sequence: CDR1 SGHAT, CDR2 FQNNGV. The CDR3 contains 15 residues. V lost 3 bases to trimming and J lost 7 bases, with 15 bases between them. The CDR3 bases are TGTGCCAGCAGCTTCTGGGGGGCAAGTGGTGAAAAACTGTTTTTT. Its protein is CASSFWGASGEKLFF.

The J gene is TRBJ2-7, the V gene TRBV28, with 11 bases lining up with TRBD2. Unmatched junction bases numbered 5, after V lost 5 bases and J lost 2 bases. The CDR3 contains 15 residues. Germline-derived CDR1 and CDR2 are MDHEN and SYDVKM. The CDR3 nucleotides read TGTGCCAGCAGTCTAAGACTAGCGGGGCCCTACGAGCAGTACTTC. It encodes CASSLRLAGPYEQYF.

This chain links TRBV4-3 with TRBJ1-1; D is undetermined. Trimming took 4 bases from V and 9 from J, leaving 12 bases between them. CDR3 length equals 12 residues. Germline CDR1 reads LGHNA; CDR2 reads YSLEER. The CDR3 coding sequence is TGCGCCAGCAGCCTTTCAGGAGGCAAAGCTTTCTTT. Protein product: CASSLSGGKAFF.

The J gene is TRBJ2-7, the V gene TRBV5-1; D not certain. Trimming shortened V by 4 bases and J by 1 base, and 9 bases separated the two germline ends. This CDR3 spans 13 amino acids. The germline V gene encodes CDR1 SGHRS and CDR2 YFSETQ. The chain's CDR3 is CASSRAGSYEQYF. The CDR3 nucleotides are TGCGCCAGCAGCCGGGCAGGTTCCTACGAGCAGTACTTC.

The rearrangement joins TRBV7-2 to TRBJ1-2; D remains ambiguous. The V gene lost 2 bases and the J gene lost 7 bases, with 8 bases spanning the gap. The CDR3 contains 12 residues. CDR1 SGHTA and CDR2 FQGNSA come from the germline V gene. In DNA, the CDR3 is TGTGCCAGCAGCTTATTGATGGGTGGCTACACCTTC. Translated, it gives CASSLLMGGYTF.

Only one count was recorded for this clone. V is TRBV19 and J is TRBJ1-6; 7 nucleotides agree with TRBD1. Looked up from germline, CDR1 is LNHDA and CDR2 is SQIVND (reference sequence). The CDR3 contains 14 residues. With 4 bases clipped from V and 11 bases from J, the junction kept 8 bases outside the gene matches. Here the CDR3 reads CASSNDRENPPLHF. The CDR3 DNA reads as TGTGCCAGTAGTAACGACAGGGAAAATCCACCCCTCCACTTT.